The 2 T cell receptor beta chains below all came from one sample that was sequenced in a study of cytomegalovirus exposure and HLA in healthy donors. The PCR ran on 60 Vbeta and 13 Jbeta primers. Produced via immunoSEQ multiplex PCR; TCRdb's table is partial and in-frame only. The sample has about 120,000 clones, over 75% seen once. Sequenced sample: PBMCs. These receptors were obtained from a man aged 25-45 years in good health and CMV-seronegative.

The chain carries TRBV5-1 and TRBJ2-7, with D unresolved. Trimming stripped 4 bases from V and 4 bases from J, with 12 bases between. The CDR3 contains 13 residues. CDR1 is SGHRS and CDR2 is YFSETQ in the germline V gene. This chain's CDR3 is CASSQNAAYEQYF. The CDR3 DNA reads TGCGCCAGCAGCCAGAATGCGGCATACGAGCAGTACTTC. Complete variable domain (other parts from reference TRBV5-1 and TRBJ2-7): KAGVTQTPRYLIKTRGQQVTLSCSPISGHRSVSWYQQTPGQGLQFLFEYFSETQRNKGNFPGRFSGRQFSNSRSEMNVSTLELGDSALYLCASSQNAAYEQYFGPGTRLTVT.

A few counts support this clone. V usage is TRBV25-1 and J usage is TRBJ1-5; D call uncertain. Trimming took off 4 bases at V and 4 bases at J, with 8 bases between the two ends. Per germline, CDR1 MGHDK and CDR2 SYGVNS. This CDR3 is built from 13 residues. The CDR3 nucleotides read TGTGCCAGCAGTGTCGGGTCAAATCAGCCCCAGCATTTT. Encoded protein: CASSVGSNQPQHF.